This T cell receptor beta chain was recorded in a study of shared clonotypes between healthy human individuals. Germline V gene lookup returns CDR1 LNHDA and CDR2 SQIVND (reference sequence). V lost 6 bases and J lost 0, with 11 bases in between. The CDR3 contains 15 residues. The table came from immunoSEQ multiplex PCR; TCRdb's copy has only in-frame clones and leaves some out. Counted here are around 2.3 million clones, approximately 96% occurring once; the ten biggest clones make up roughly 0.13%. The chain recombines TRBV19 with TRBJ2-2; D perhaps matches TRBD2 (6 bases). The sample was naive CD4+ T cells sorted from blood. Subset given: CD45RA+ positively selected. The sequence was collected from a man aged 18 to 35 in good health. The CDR3 coding sequence is TGTGCCAGTAGGGGCGGGACGGCGAACACCGGGGAGCTGTTTTTT. This translates into CASRGGTANTGELFF.